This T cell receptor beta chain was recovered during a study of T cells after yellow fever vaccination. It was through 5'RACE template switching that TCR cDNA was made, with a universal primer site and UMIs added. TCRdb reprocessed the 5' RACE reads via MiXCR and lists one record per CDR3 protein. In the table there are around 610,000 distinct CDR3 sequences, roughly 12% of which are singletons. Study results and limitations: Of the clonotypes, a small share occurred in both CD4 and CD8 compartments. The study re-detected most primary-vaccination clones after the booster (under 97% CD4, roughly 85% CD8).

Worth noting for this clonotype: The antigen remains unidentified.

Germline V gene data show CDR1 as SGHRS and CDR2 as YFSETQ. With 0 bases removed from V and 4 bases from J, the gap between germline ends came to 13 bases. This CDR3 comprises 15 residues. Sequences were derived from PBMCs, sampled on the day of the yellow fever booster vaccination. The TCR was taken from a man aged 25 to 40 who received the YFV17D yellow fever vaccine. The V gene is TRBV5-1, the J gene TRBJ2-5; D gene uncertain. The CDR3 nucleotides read TGCGCCAGCAGCTTGGGTCTTTCCGCAGGAGAGACCCAGTACTTC. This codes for CASSLGLSAGETQYF.